This T cell receptor (beta chain) originates from a study of OX40 agonist ivuxolimab in advanced cancers. Study-level information: Partial responses occurred in three patients (one hepatocellular carcinoma, two cutaneous melanoma). Broader study findings: The specificity for antigen of the expanded peripheral T cells was not determined.

Blood specimens came from baseline, cycle 4 day 1, and cycle 7 day 1. The germline V gene encodes CDR1 SGHDT and CDR2 YYEEEE. This CDR3 comprises 16 residues. Losses at the gene ends were 1 base for V and 4 bases for J; bases not matched to a gene: 10. The assay was immunoSEQ multiplex PCR, and TCRdb's table has in-frame clones only and misses some. The sample records approximately 100,000 clones, 70% to 90% being singletons. As for this clone: Antigen: not known.

The sequence was collected from an adult with an advanced solid tumor such as melanoma, head and neck, liver or kidney cancer. The sequences come from CD4+ or CD8+ T cells sorted from blood, collected in a trial of the OX40 agonist ivuxolimab. This sequence joins TRBV5-6 and TRBJ1-2, with 7 nucleotides matching TRBD1. The CDR3 DNA is TGTGCCAGCAGCTTGTTGGGGGTACAGGGGCCCTATGGCTACACCTTC. Protein product: CASSLLGVQGPYGYTF.